This T cell receptor beta chain comes out of a study of cytomegalovirus exposure and HLA in healthy donors. This CDR3 has 17 amino acids. The germline V gene has CDR1 SEHNR and CDR2 FQNEAQ (reference sequence). Trimming cost V 7 bases and J 2 bases; bases outside gene matches: 14. General study findings and limits: Rare TCR sequences predominated, though certain public TCRs were found in many donors. In vitro data verified a few CMV-associated chains as specific for CMV antigens.

About this clone itself: Antigen unknown.

Some clones are missing from TCRdb's copy, which holds only in-frame ones; the method was immunoSEQ multiplex PCR. The sample carries roughly 63,000 clones, around 90% recorded once. The chain employs TRBV7-9 and TRBJ2-5, with 9 bases that match TRBD2. The clonotype was recovered from a woman younger than 30 in good health and CMV-seronegative. The specimen was PBMCs. The CDR3 is CASIHDSAGGFQETQYF. As DNA, the CDR3 is TGTGCCAGCATCCACGATTCGGCGGGGGGGTTTCAAGAGACCCAGTACTTC. Based on the CDR3 plus reference TRBV7-9 and TRBJ2-5, the full variable domain is DTGVSQNPRHKITKRGQNVTFRCDPISEHNRLYWYRQTLGQGPEFLTYFQNEAQLEKSRLLSDRFSAERPKGSFSTLEIQRTEQGDSAMYLCASIHDSAGGFQETQYFGPGTRLLVL.